This record covers a single T cell receptor (beta chain). The authors' processing: How many nucleated cells were present was estimated from reference gene primer amplification. TCRdb's table, derived via immunoSEQ multiplex PCR, lists solely in-frame clones and lacks some. That table furnishes V, J and clone size, whereas the DNA furnished D and trimming. The data contain about 190,000 clones, around nine tenths of them singletons. The data stem from a study of blood T cell repertoires in COVID-19. Whole-study context: The United States, Italy and Spain supplied acute and convalescent COVID-19 samples. Sample material is recorded as cDNA or gDNA derived from T cells, B-cell-depleted T cells, or PBMCs.

Germline CDR1 is MNHEY and CDR2 is SVGAGI. V was pared by 4 bases and J by 8 bases, with 5 bases of the junction left unmatched. The CDR3 contains 13 residues. This receptor was obtained from a middle-aged man with acute or convalescent COVID-19. The specimen sequenced was peripheral blood. V gene TRBV6-5 combines with J gene TRBJ1-2; 9 bases line up with TRBD1. For the CDR3, the DNA is TGTGCCAGCAGTTTAGACAGGGGGAAAGGCTACACCTTC. Its translation: CASSLDRGKGYTF.